Listed here are 24 T cell receptor beta chains from one sample, sequenced in a study of blood T cell repertoires in COVID-19 (dated by TCRdb to 2019 to 2021). Library preparation used the immunoSEQ multiplex PCR assay. TCRdb retrieved this table from immuneACCESS and kept in-frame rearrangements only. Not all clones are present; in checked studies, unresolved V genes account for under half, and no reason is known for the remainder. Across this sample there are about 140,000 clones, with 80% to 85% seen only once. About 4% of the sample comes from the top ten. The sample consisted of peripheral blood. These receptors came from a woman older than 75 with acute or convalescent COVID-19.

The chain uses TRBV29-1 and TRBJ1-2, with D possibly TRBD1 on 5 matching bases. CDR1 SQVTM and CDR2 ANQGSEA come from the germline V gene. The CDR3 spans 11 residues. Trimming shortened V by 3 bases and J by 13 bases, and 15 bases separated the two germline ends. The CDR3 DNA is TGCAGCGTTGATGGGCAGGGACTCTCCACCTTC. It specifies CSVDGQGLSTF.

This chain joins TRBV6-5 and TRBJ1-2; 7 positions match TRBD1. The CDR3 contains 15 residues. CDR1 is MNHEY, CDR2 SVGAGI, per germline. The trim removed 8 bases at V and 4 bases at J, leaving 13 bases unmatched. As DNA, the CDR3 is TGTGCCAGCCGCCCAGGGGGTACATTTGTCTATGGCTACACCTTC. This codes for CASRPGGTFVYGYTF.

The V gene is TRBV11-2, the J gene TRBJ2-5, with 7 bases lining up with TRBD1. The junction had 6 bases not matched to a gene; V was cut back by 6 bases and J by 2 bases. The germline V gene encodes CDR1 SGHAT and CDR2 FQNNGV. The CDR3 consists of 14 residues. The CDR3 DNA follows: TGTGCCAGCAGTCCGATCAGGGGGCAAGAGACCCAGTACTTC. Translating gives CASSPIRGQETQYF.

The rearrangement joins TRBV27 to TRBJ2-7; a weak D match, TRBD2 (6 bases). Germline values: CDR1 MNHEY, CDR2 SMNVEV (reference sequence). The CDR3 is 15 amino acids. The V and J ends lost 5 bases and 0 bases respectively, with 14 bases between them. The DNA of the CDR3 is TGTGCCAGCAGTCCCGGGACTTCGAGCTCCTACGAGCAGTACTTC. Encoded protein: CASSPGTSSSYEQYF.

This chain links TRBV7-9 with TRBJ2-5; 9 bases map to TRBD2. CDR3 size: 16 residues. The trim removed 5 bases at V and 4 bases at J, leaving 11 bases unmatched. Germline CDR1 and CDR2: SEHNR and FQNEAQ (reference sequence). CDR3 amino acids: CASSTLAGVRGETQYF. In nucleotides, the CDR3 is TGTGCCAGCAGCACCTTAGCGGGAGTAAGAGGAGAGACCCAGTACTTC.

This chain connects TRBV28 to TRBJ1-5, with 7 bases that match TRBD1. This CDR3 is built from 15 residues. Germline V lookup: CDR1 MDHEN, CDR2 SYDVKM. The junction had 5 bases not matched to a gene; V was cut back by 6 bases and J by 0 bases. CDR3 sequence: CASRRDRNSNQPQHF. CDR3 in DNA: TGTGCCAGCAGAAGGGACAGAAATAGCAATCAGCCCCAGCATTTT.

V usage is TRBV29-1 and J usage is TRBJ1-2; D might be TRBD1 (6 bases). The V gene lost 5 bases and the J gene lost 2 bases, with 21 bases spanning the gap. The CDR3 extends over 16 amino acids. The germline gives CDR1 SQVTM, CDR2 ANQGSEA. CDR3: CSVSPVGARTNYGYTF. The CDR3 region has the DNA TGCAGCGTTTCCCCGGTGGGGGCCCGGACGAACTATGGCTACACCTTC.

The genes are TRBV28 and TRBJ1-1, with 7 nucleotides matching TRBD1. Germline loops: CDR1 MDHEN, CDR2 SYDVKM. The length of the CDR3 is 16 residues. After removal of 6 bases from V and 4 bases from J, the junction contained 14 bases not matched to a gene. The chain's CDR3 is CASSQGVGRGVTEAFF. CDR3 nucleotide sequence: TGTGCCAGCAGCCAAGGGGTTGGCAGGGGGGTCACTGAAGCTTTCTTT. The full variable domain, rest sourced from reference TRBV28 and TRBJ1-1, is DVKVTQSSRYLVKRTGEKVFLECVQDMDHENMFWYRQDPGLGLRLIYFSYDVKMKEKGDIPEGYSVSREKKERFSLILESASTNQTSMYLCASSQGVGRGVTEAFFGQGTRLTVV.

This chain connects TRBV27 to TRBJ2-7; TRBD1 might be the D (5 bases). Per germline, CDR1 MNHEY and CDR2 SMNVEV (reference sequence). V was cut by 2 bases and J by 1 base, with 9 bases left in between. The CDR3 covers 14 residues. The CDR3 sequence is CASSLLGQSYEQYF. The DNA of the CDR3 is TGTGCCAGCAGTTTACTCGGACAATCCTACGAGCAGTACTTC.

The rearrangement uses TRBV5-6 and TRBJ1-1, with D perhaps TRBD1 (5 bases). This CDR3 has 17 amino acids. Germline V gene data show CDR1 as SGHDT and CDR2 as YYEEEE. The V end was cut by 6 bases, the J end by 0 bases, with 21 bases between. CDR3 in DNA: TGTGCCAGCAACCGGGACTCCCGAGGGAATGTGAACACTGAAGCTTTCTTT. Encoded protein: CASNRDSRGNVNTEAFF.

V gene TRBV18 combines with J gene TRBJ1-1, with 8 bases that match TRBD1. The length of the CDR3 is 15 residues. Germline CDR1 is KGHSH and CDR2 is LQKENI. The V gene end was trimmed by 3 bases and the J gene end by 0 bases; junction bases not matched to a gene: 3. The CDR3 sequence: CASSPDRGLNTEAFF. The DNA for the CDR3 is TGTGCCAGCTCACCCGACAGGGGACTGAACACTGAAGCTTTCTTT.

The rearrangement joins TRBV5-1 to TRBJ1-4; possibly TRBD1 for D (5 bases). This CDR3 has 15 residues. The V and J ends lost 5 bases and 7 bases respectively, with 18 bases between them. The germline V gene has CDR1 SGHRS and CDR2 YFSETQ. The CDR3 coding sequence is TGCGCCAGCAGTCTCGGTGGGGTAGACAGTGAAAAACTGTTTTTT. It specifies CASSLGGVDSEKLFF.

J is TRBJ1-2 and V is TRBV24-1; D remains ambiguous. The CDR3 sequence is 17 residues long. Germline V gene data show CDR1 as KGHDR and CDR2 as SFDVKD. The V and J ends lost 3 bases and 5 bases respectively, with 21 bases between them. CDR3 amino acids: CATSDIWAREIPYGYTF. The CDR3 DNA reads as TGTGCCACCAGTGATATTTGGGCAAGGGAGATCCCTTATGGCTACACCTTC.

The chain links TRBV4-1 to TRBJ2-3; no firm D call. Trimming removed 1 base from V and 5 bases from J, with 10 bases in between. Per the germline V gene, CDR1 is MGHRA and CDR2 is YSYEKL. The CDR3 consists of 14 residues. The DNA of the CDR3 is TGCGCCAGCAGCCAAGTGTTCCGCGGAGATACGCAGTATTTT. It encodes CASSQVFRGDTQYF.

V gene TRBV6-5 combines with J gene TRBJ2-7, with D tentatively TRBD2 (5 bases). The germline gives CDR1 MNHEY, CDR2 SVGAGI. The CDR3 totals 14 residues. V lost 7 bases and J lost 4, with 17 bases in between. The CDR3 is CASTYADSGYEQYF. The CDR3 DNA is TGTGCCAGCACCTATGCGGATTCGGGATACGAGCAGTACTTC.

The chain combines TRBV28 with TRBJ1-5; 8 nucleotides line up with TRBD1. Germline CDR1 and CDR2: MDHEN and SYDVKM. This CDR3 region has 15 residues. Germline trimming cut 7 bases from V and 4 bases from J; bases unmatched to any gene: 9. CDR3 nucleotides: TGTGCCAGCACCATAGGGACAGGATGGAATCAGCCCCAGCATTTT. Encoded protein: CASTIGTGWNQPQHF. Variable domain in full (rest from reference TRBV28 and TRBJ1-5): DVKVTQSSRYLVKRTGEKVFLECVQDMDHENMFWYRQDPGLGLRLIYFSYDVKMKEKGDIPEGYSVSREKKERFSLILESASTNQTSMYLCASTIGTGWNQPQHFGDGTRLSIL.

V is TRBV6-5 and J is TRBJ2-5, with a tentative D call TRBD1 (6 bases). Trimming took off 5 bases at V and 4 bases at J, with 17 bases between the two ends. This CDR3 spans 15 amino acids. Germline V gene sequence: CDR1 MNHEY, CDR2 SVGAGI. The CDR3 protein is CASSRDTARVETQYF. CDR3 sequence (DNA): TGTGCCAGCAGTAGGGACACCGCGAGGGTAGAGACCCAGTACTTC.

The J gene is TRBJ2-3, the V gene TRBV1; the DNA was not used to check the table's D call, TRBD2. TRBV1 is listed as a pseudogene. The CDR3 spans 16 residues. CDR3 amino acids: CTSSHDTSGGLDTQYF. The CDR3 DNA follows: TGCACCAGCAGCCATGATACTAGCGGGGGCTTAGATACGCAGTATTTT.

The V and J genes are TRBV5-5 and TRBJ2-6; the D gene is possibly TRBD2 (6 bases). This CDR3 spans 15 amino acids. Germline CDR1 SGHKS, CDR2 YYEKEE (reference sequence). V lost 4 bases and J lost 4, with 12 bases in between. The CDR3 nucleotides are TGTGCCAGCAGCCTCCGCGGGACCGGGGCCAACGTCCTGACTTTC. It is translated as CASSLRGTGANVLTF.

The rearrangement joins TRBV28 to TRBJ2-7; D uncertain. Trimming left V 7 bases short and J 3 bases short, with 10 bases between. The CDR3 consists of 12 residues. From germline, CDR1 is MDHEN and CDR2 SYDVKM. The CDR3 nucleotides are TGTGCCAGCACCCTTGGGCTCTACGAGCAGTACTTC. Its translation: CASTLGLYEQYF.

The chain combines TRBV11-1 with TRBJ2-6; D possibly corresponds to TRBD1 (6 bases). CDR3 length equals 16 residues. Trimming removed 5 bases from V and 1 base from J, with 12 bases in between. CDR1 and CDR2 from the germline V gene are SGHAT and FQDESV (reference sequence). CDR3 sequence: CASSPGRGSGANVLTF. As DNA, the CDR3 is TGTGCCAGCAGCCCAGGCAGGGGATCTGGGGCCAACGTCCTGACTTTC. The whole variable domain, remainder taken from reference TRBV11-1 and TRBJ2-6, is EAEVAQSPRYKITEKSQAVAFWCDPISGHATLYWYRQILGQGPELLVQFQDESVVDDSQLPKDRFSAERLKGVDSTLKIQPAELGDSAMYLCASSPGRGSGANVLTFGAGSRLTVL.

This chain joins TRBV20-1 and TRBJ2-1; D unclear. Germline lookup yields CDR1 DFQATT and CDR2 SNEGSKA (reference sequence). Trimming pared 0 bases from V and 8 bases from J, leaving 5 bases between. The CDR3 has 11 amino acids. The CDR3 protein is CSARDMYEQFF. The CDR3 DNA is TGCAGTGCTAGAGATATGTATGAGCAGTTCTTC.

The genes are TRBV6-6 and TRBJ1-1, with D tentatively TRBD1 (5 bases). The V gene's germline CDR1 is MNHNY and CDR2 SVGAGI (reference sequence). V gave up 5 bases and J gave up 8 bases, with 12 bases separating them. CDR3 size: 12 residues. For the CDR3, the DNA is TGTGCCAGCAGTCCCCCGGGGGGGGAAGCTTTCTTT. Protein product: CASSPPGGEAFF.

CDR3 protein: CASSQDGLYGYTF. CDR3 DNA: TGTGCCAGCAGCCAAGACGGACTATATGGCTACACCTTC. The rearrangement links TRBV5-4 to TRBJ1-2, with no clear D. Looked up from germline, CDR1 is SGHNT and CDR2 is YYREEE (reference sequence). There are 13 residues in the CDR3. V was clipped by 4 bases and J by 5 bases, with 12 bases between them.